These 10 T cell receptor beta chains were all obtained from the same sample, sequenced in a study of shared clonotypes between healthy human individuals. The table came from immunoSEQ multiplex PCR; TCRdb's copy has only in-frame clones and leaves some out. Here the sample spans about 1 million clones, roughly 80% being singletons. The sequenced sample was memory CD4+ T cells sorted from blood. Documented subset: CD45RA-negative fraction. The receptors were sampled from a man aged 18 to 30 in good health.

V usage is TRBV2 and J usage is TRBJ1-2; D may be TRBD1 (6 bases). Looked up from germline, CDR1 is SNHLY and CDR2 is FYNNEI. V dropped 6 bases and J dropped 8 bases, with 22 bases sitting between them. The CDR3 spans 15 residues. CDR3 in amino acids: CASSLTGTRGEGYTF. The CDR3 region has the DNA TGTGCCAGCAGCTTAACAGGGACTAGGGGTGAAGGCTACACCTTC.

The chain uses TRBV2 and TRBJ2-2, with D tentatively TRBD2 (5 bases). The CDR3 is 15 amino acids. Deletions cut 4 bases from V and 3 bases from J, with 12 bases between. Germline CDR1 reads SNHLY; CDR2 reads FYNNEI. CDR3 residues: CASSGAGKYTGELFF. In nucleotides, the CDR3 is TGTGCCAGCAGTGGGGCCGGGAAATACACCGGGGAGCTGTTTTTT.

The V and J genes are TRBV7-2 and TRBJ2-7; D gene ambiguous. The V and J ends lost 5 bases and 4 bases respectively, with 18 bases between them. This CDR3 has 15 residues. The germline gives CDR1 SGHTA, CDR2 FQGNSA. CDR3 bases: TGTGCCAGCAGCCCCACGTACAGAAACCCGTACGAGCAGTACTTC. Protein product: CASSPTYRNPYEQYF.

This clone was detected many times. Other DNA sequences from this sample encode an identical CDR3 as well. V and J are TRBV27 and TRBJ2-3, with TRBD2 matching over 10 bases. V trimming: 4 bases; J trimming: 4 bases; junction bases outside the gene matches: 5. The V gene's germline CDR1 is MNHEY and CDR2 SMNVEV (reference sequence). The CDR3 is made up of 15 amino acids. CDR3 sequence: CASSSSGRAPDTQYF. The DNA for the CDR3 is TGTGCCAGCAGTTCAAGCGGGAGGGCCCCAGATACGCAGTATTTT.

The chain recombines TRBV5-1 with TRBJ1-6, with 8 bases matching TRBD1. Germline loops: CDR1 SGHRS, CDR2 YFSETQ. V shed 5 bases, J shed 7 bases, and the junction held 11 bases outside the gene matches. The CDR3 extends over 16 amino acids. This chain's CDR3 is CASSPFGTGLNSPLHF. In DNA form, the CDR3 reads TGCGCCAGCAGTCCCTTTGGGACAGGACTAAATTCACCCCTCCACTTT. Complete variable domain (other parts from reference TRBV5-1 and TRBJ1-6): KAGVTQTPRYLIKTRGQQVTLSCSPISGHRSVSWYQQTPGQGLQFLFEYFSETQRNKGNFPGRFSGRQFSNSRSEMNVSTLELGDSALYLCASSPFGTGLNSPLHFGNGTRLTVT.

The CDR3 nucleotides are TGTGCCAGCAGCTTGGTATTCAATGAGCAGTTCTTC. Amino acids: CASSLVFNEQFF. The chain carries TRBV5-6 and TRBJ2-1; the D is unclear. CDR3 length: 12 amino acids. Germline CDR1 and CDR2: SGHDT and YYEEEE. V was cut by 0 bases and J by 6 bases, with 4 bases left in between.

The chain joins TRBV6-1 to TRBJ2-7; D uncertain. Trimming left V 5 bases short and J 2 bases short, with 7 bases between. The CDR3 is made up of 12 amino acids. Germline CDR1 MNHNS, CDR2 SASEGT. The CDR3: CASSPQTYEQYF. CDR3 DNA sequence: TGTGCCAGCAGTCCACAGACCTACGAGCAGTACTTC.

The V gene is TRBV28, the J gene TRBJ1-2, with D tentatively TRBD1 (5 bases). This CDR3 has 14 amino acids. CDR1 and CDR2 from the germline V gene are MDHEN and SYDVKM. Trimming removed 1 base from V and 7 bases from J, with 13 bases in between. CDR3 in amino acids: CASSLFRQGGGYTF. For the CDR3, the DNA is TGTGCCAGCAGTTTATTCCGGCAGGGAGGTGGCTACACCTTC.

Worth noting for this clone: Other DNA sequences from this sample encode an identical CDR3 as well. The chain joins TRBV19 to TRBJ1-3, with D hard to call. The CDR3 loop spans 12 amino acids. Germline CDR1 LNHDA, CDR2 SQIVND (reference sequence). Trimming shortened V by 3 bases and J by 2 bases, and 2 bases separated the two germline ends. The CDR3 reads CASSIPGNTIYF. Here the CDR3 DNA reads TGTGCCAGTAGTATCCCTGGAAACACCATATATTTT.

The rearrangement uses TRBV7-9 and TRBJ2-7; D not resolved. V lost 1 base and J 2 bases, leaving 9 bases between the germline ends. Germline CDR1 SEHNR, CDR2 FQNEAQ (reference sequence). This CDR3 is 14 amino acids long. CDR3 nucleotide sequence: TGTGCCAGCAGCTTAGGAGACTGGACCTACGAGCAGTACTTC. It is translated as CASSLGDWTYEQYF. The full variable domain, completed using reference TRBV7-9 and TRBJ2-7, is DTGVSQNPRHKITKRGQNVTFRCDPISEHNRLYWYRQTLGQGPEFLTYFQNEAQLEKSRLLSDRFSAERPKGSFSTLEIQRTEQGDSAMYLCASSLGDWTYEQYFGPGTRLTVT.